The 25 T cell receptor beta chains listed next were all sequenced from one sample in a study of T cells after yellow fever vaccination (dated by TCRdb to about 2019). The meaning of the sample's treatment or condition label: live attenuated yellow fever vaccine strain. Library preparation employed 5' RACE. Sequencing took place on an Illumina NovaSeq 6000. In-frame beta chains were kept once TCRdb had trimmed the public reads at Q25 with fastp and called clones with MiXCR. Here each entry gathers all rows of one CDR3 protein and keeps the most common genes and DNA. A total of about 200,000 distinct CDR3 sequences appear in this sample, approximately 3% of them only once. The top ten constitute 3.2% of the sample. The sample was CD4+ T cells sorted from PBMCs, taken 10 days after the yellow fever booster vaccination. These receptors came from a man aged 18 to 29 who received the YFV17D yellow fever vaccine.

In this sample, this clonotype turned up a few times. The V gene is TRBV4-1, the J gene TRBJ2-1; 13 nucleotides match TRBD2. The CDR3 is 17 residues long. The V gene end was trimmed by 1 base and the J gene end by 6 bases; junction bases not matched to a gene: 6. The germline V gene has CDR1 MGHRA and CDR2 YSYEKL. The CDR3 coding sequence is TGCGCCAGCAGCCAAGGTTGGACTAGCGGGGGCCCCAATGAGCAGTTCTTC. Translating gives CASSQGWTSGGPNEQFF.

Ten or more counts support this clonotype. The CDR3 nucleotides are TGTGCCAGCAGCTTAGCAGGGTCATCCTACGAGCAGTACGTC. Protein sequence: CASSLAGSSYEQYV. V usage is TRBV7-2 and J usage is TRBJ2-7, with no clear D. V lost 0 bases and J 1 base, leaving 7 bases between the germline ends. Germline V gene data show CDR1 as SGHTA and CDR2 as FQGNSA. The CDR3 runs 14 residues.

This clonotype has ten or more counts. The V gene is TRBV5-4, the J gene TRBJ2-3; tentatively, D is TRBD2 (5 bases). From germline, CDR1 is SGHNT and CDR2 YYREEE (reference sequence). With 0 bases removed from V and 2 bases from J, the gap between germline ends came to 16 bases. This CDR3 has 17 residues. The chain's CDR3 is CASSLGSGGRDTDTQYF. The CDR3 nucleotides read TGTGCCAGCAGCTTGGGATCGGGTGGGAGAGACACAGATACGCAGTATTTT.

The chain has TRBV15 and TRBJ2-1; D gene uncertain. The germline gives CDR1 LNHNV, CDR2 YYDKDF (reference sequence). The CDR3 sequence is 11 residues long. The V end was cut by 6 bases, the J end by 2 bases, with 2 bases between. The CDR3 region has the DNA TGTGCCACCAGGGCCTACAATGAGCAGTTCTTC. Protein: CATRAYNEQFF.

In its sample, this clonotype was seen a few times. The gene calls are TRBV11-2 and TRBJ2-5; D tentatively fits TRBD1 or TRBD2 (5 bases each). Trimming shortened V by 5 bases and J by 2 bases, and 9 bases separated the two germline ends. Germline values: CDR1 SGHAT, CDR2 FQNNGV. This CDR3 has 13 amino acids. The CDR3 nucleotides are TGTGCCAGCAGCGAGGGGCGGCAAGAGACCCAGTACTTC. This gives the protein CASSEGRQETQYF.

This clonotype showed up just a few times. The chain combines TRBV7-2 with TRBJ2-1; D not certain. This CDR3 spans 15 amino acids. With 4 bases removed from V and 2 bases from J, the gap between germline ends came to 12 bases. Germline V gene data show CDR1 as SGHTA and CDR2 as FQGNSA. The CDR3 region is CASSSPPPAYNEQFF. The CDR3 DNA follows: TGTGCCAGCAGCTCCCCCCCTCCGGCCTACAATGAGCAGTTCTTC. The full variable domain, completed using reference TRBV7-2 and TRBJ2-1, is GAGVSQSPSNKVTEKGKDVELRCDPISGHTALYWYRQSLGQGLEFLIYFQGNSAPDKSGLPSDRFSAERTGGSVSTLTIQRTQQEDSAVYLCASSSPPPAYNEQFFGPGTRLTVL.

This clonotype has more than one count but fewer than ten. CDR3 in amino acids: CASSFHRLSGNTIYF. The CDR3 DNA sequence: TGTGCCAGCAGCTTCCACAGACTCTCTGGAAACACCATATATTTT. The chain joins TRBV11-2 to TRBJ1-3, with D uncertain. Per germline, CDR1 SGHAT and CDR2 FQNNGV. V lost 3 bases to trimming and J lost 0 bases, with 9 bases between them. This CDR3 region has 15 residues.

The chain has TRBV27 and TRBJ1-6; D is possibly TRBD1 (6 bases). The V end lost 5 bases, the J end lost 8 bases, and 16 bases lay between the germline ends. Germline CDR1 is MNHEY and CDR2 is SMNVEV (reference sequence). CDR3 size: 15 residues. For the CDR3, the DNA is TGTGCCAGCAGTACATCCGGGACATCCTATTCACCCCTCCACTTT. It translates to CASSTSGTSYSPLHF.

In nucleotides, the CDR3 is TGTGCCAGCAGTGACAGAAGCACAGATACGCAGTATTTT. Protein: CASSDRSTDTQYF. The genes are TRBV27 and TRBJ2-3, with D possibly matching TRBD1 (5 bases). V lost 5 bases to trimming and J lost 0 bases, with 6 bases between them. CDR1 is MNHEY, CDR2 SMNVEV, per germline (reference sequence). This CDR3 has 13 residues.

This clonotype was seen more than once but under ten times. The chain uses TRBV7-2 and TRBJ2-7, with TRBD2 matching over 8 bases. V shed 8 bases and J 3 bases; nucleotides not matched to a gene: 9. Germline V CDR1 and CDR2: SGHTA, FQGNSA. The CDR3 sequence is 14 residues long. The CDR3 spells CASSPLAGGYEQYF. CDR3 DNA: TGTGCCAGCTCCCCTCTGGCGGGGGGCTACGAGCAGTACTTC.

This clonotype was recorded at least ten times. J is TRBJ2-3 and V is TRBV7-9; possible D gene TRBD2, 5 bases. Trimming removed 1 base at V and 3 bases at J, with 11 bases between. The CDR3 length is 15 residues. Germline values: CDR1 SEHNR, CDR2 FQNEAQ (reference sequence). The CDR3 DNA reads TGTGCCAGCAGCTTAGGCCGGACTCCGACAGATACGCAGTATTTT. It codes for CASSLGRTPTDTQYF.

This chain joins TRBV5-1 and TRBJ2-6; the D is unclear. The ends were cut back, 4 bases at V and 0 bases at J, with 11 bases in the middle. From germline, CDR1 is SGHRS and CDR2 YFSETQ. The CDR3 has 16 residues. CDR3 region: CASSRVGRSGANVLTF. CDR3 sequence (DNA): TGCGCCAGCAGCCGGGTAGGCCGCTCTGGGGCCAACGTCCTGACTTTC.

At least ten counts were recorded for this clonotype. This chain uses TRBV7-3 with TRBJ2-5; possibly TRBD2 for D (5 bases). The germline V and J ends were trimmed by 2 bases and 5 bases, with 9 bases remaining between them. The CDR3 runs 13 residues. In germline, CDR1 is SGHTA, CDR2 FQGTGA. The CDR3, as DNA: TGTGCCAGCAGCTTAGTCCGAGGGGAGACCCAGTACTTC. Protein sequence: CASSLVRGETQYF.

CDR3 amino acids: CASSSLGQGNSPLHF. DNA of the CDR3: TGTGCCAGCAGTTCTCTGGGACAGGGAAATTCACCCCTCCACTTT. This rearrangement joins TRBV12-3 or TRBV12-4 to TRBJ1-6, with 9 nucleotides matching TRBD1. This CDR3 is 15 amino acids long. V lost 4 bases to trimming and J lost 7 bases; unmatched junction nucleotides: 5.

There are a few counts of this clonotype. The chain employs TRBV20-1 and TRBJ2-4, with D possibly being TRBD1 or TRBD2 (5 bases each). The CDR3 has 16 amino acids. Trimming cost V 5 bases and J 0 bases, with 17 bases left between them. Germline values: CDR1 DFQATT, CDR2 SNEGSKA (reference sequence). The CDR3 nucleotides read TGCAGTGCTGACCTCGGGGCGCTTCAAGCCAAAAACATTCAGTACTTC. Its translation is CSADLGALQAKNIQYF.

This clonotype occurred many times. The rearrangement uses TRBV6-1 and TRBJ2-1, with 8 bases matching TRBD1. Germline V gene data show CDR1 as MNHNS and CDR2 as SASEGT. J lost 4 bases, V lost 8 bases, and 10 bases had no gene match. This CDR3 is built from 15 residues. The CDR3 coding sequence is TGTGCCAGCGGCTCCGGGACAGGACCTTACAATGAGCAGTTCTTC. Translation gives CASGSGTGPYNEQFF.

This clonotype occurred a few times. This chain uses TRBV4-3 with TRBJ2-7; TRBD2 might be the D (6 bases). The CDR3 is made up of 11 amino acids. CDR1 is LGHNA, CDR2 YSLEER, per germline. Trimming shortened V by 8 bases and J by 5 bases, and 10 bases separated the two germline ends. The DNA for the CDR3 is TGCGCCAGCCTAAGGGAGGACGAGCAGTACGTC. Translated: CASLREDEQYV.

This clonotype was observed a handful of times. This sequence joins TRBV10-3 and TRBJ1-1; unclear D gene. CDR1 and CDR2 (germline): ENHRY, SYGVKD. V shed 1 base and J shed 5 bases, with 14 bases lying between them. The CDR3 contains 15 residues. CDR3 in amino acids: CAISEFLEGGTEAFF. For the CDR3, the DNA is TGTGCCATCAGTGAGTTTTTGGAGGGCGGGACTGAAGCTTTCTTT.

The rearrangement uses TRBV20-1 and TRBJ1-1; no definite D call. The CDR3 contains 11 residues. With 8 bases removed from V and 1 base from J, the gap between germline ends came to 8 bases. Looked up from germline, CDR1 is DFQATT and CDR2 is SNEGSKA (reference sequence). The CDR3 DNA reads as TGCAGTCAAAGCAGGAACACTGAAGCTTTCTTT. Amino acid sequence: CSQSRNTEAFF.

This clonotype was seen at least ten times. The chain couples TRBV10-3 to TRBJ2-2, with 7 bases aligning to TRBD1. Germline V gene sequence: CDR1 ENHRY, CDR2 SYGVKD. After removal of 4 bases from V and 3 bases from J, the junction contained 8 bases not matched to a gene. This CDR3 has 16 amino acids. This chain's CDR3 is CAISVTGAPDTGELFF. The CDR3 nucleotides are TGTGCCATCAGTGTAACAGGGGCCCCTGACACCGGGGAGCTGTTTTTT.

This clonotype was observed a few times. The chain recombines TRBV5-1 with TRBJ2-1, with a possible D match to TRBD1 (7 bases). Trimming left V 4 bases short and J 6 bases short, with 14 bases between. The length of the CDR3 is 14 residues. Germline V gene data show CDR1 as SGHRS and CDR2 as YFSETQ. CDR3: CASSRQGDFNEQFF. The CDR3 DNA reads TGCGCCAGCAGCAGGCAGGGGGACTTCAATGAGCAGTTCTTC. Combining the CDR3 with reference TRBV5-1 and TRBJ2-1 gives the whole variable domain KAGVTQTPRYLIKTRGQQVTLSCSPISGHRSVSWYQQTPGQGLQFLFEYFSETQRNKGNFPGRFSGRQFSNSRSEMNVSTLELGDSALYLCASSRQGDFNEQFFGPGTRLTVL.

This clonotype has a handful of counts. The chain employs TRBV29-1 and TRBJ2-3; no reliable D call. V dropped 7 bases and J dropped 2 bases, with 13 bases sitting between them. The CDR3 covers 13 residues. The germline CDR1 and CDR2 sequences are SQVTM and ANQGSEA. CDR3 protein: CSGAVGPTDTQYF. The CDR3, as DNA: TGCAGCGGGGCGGTAGGACCCACAGATACGCAGTATTTT.

This clonotype appeared once. V is TRBV12-3 or TRBV12-4 and J is TRBJ1-5, with D perhaps TRBD1 (5 bases). V lost 1 base to trimming and J lost 6 bases, with 10 bases between them. CDR3 length equals 14 residues. The DNA for the CDR3 is TGTGCCAGCAGTTTAGAACAGGAAAGTCAGCCCCAGCATTTT. Protein sequence: CASSLEQESQPQHF.

This clonotype showed up just a few times. This sequence joins TRBV30 and TRBJ1-1; D is unclear. From germline, CDR1 is GTSNPN and CDR2 SVGIG (reference sequence). V was trimmed by 0 bases and J by 5 bases, leaving 13 bases between them. This CDR3 region has 14 residues. For the CDR3, the DNA is TGTGCCTGGAGTGTCTTTAGTGGAATTACTGAAGCTTTCTTT. This gives the protein CAWSVFSGITEAFF.

The sample holds a few counts of this clonotype. This chain joins TRBV20-1 and TRBJ2-3, with D unresolved. The CDR3 extends over 16 amino acids. CDR1 is DFQATT, CDR2 SNEGSKA, per germline (reference sequence). V lost 2 bases, J lost 4 bases, and 19 bases lay in between. DNA of the CDR3: TGCAGTGCTAGATCCCTGTCTTTTGGGTTCCCAGATACGCAGTATTTT. Its translation is CSARSLSFGFPDTQYF.